This TCR beta chain was identified in a study of preoperative IRX-2 immunotherapy in early breast cancer. Produced via immunoSEQ multiplex PCR; TCRdb's table is partial and in-frame only. Of roughly 93,000 clones detected, approximately 90% appear once; the ten largest clones hold roughly 2%. This CDR3 is 12 amino acids long. The germline CDR1 and CDR2 sequences are SGHDN and FVKESK. Trimming took 6 bases from V and 5 from J, leaving 8 bases between them. The treatment is: preoperative locoregional IRX-2 cytokine immunotherapy. The J gene is TRBJ1-5, the V gene TRBV14; D is ambiguous. This specimen was tumor tissue, taken after IRX-2 immunotherapy. The sequence was collected from a human donor with breast cancer. The CDR3 DNA is TGTGCCAGCAGTCTTAGGGATCAGCCCCAGCATTTT. It translates to CASSLRDQPQHF.